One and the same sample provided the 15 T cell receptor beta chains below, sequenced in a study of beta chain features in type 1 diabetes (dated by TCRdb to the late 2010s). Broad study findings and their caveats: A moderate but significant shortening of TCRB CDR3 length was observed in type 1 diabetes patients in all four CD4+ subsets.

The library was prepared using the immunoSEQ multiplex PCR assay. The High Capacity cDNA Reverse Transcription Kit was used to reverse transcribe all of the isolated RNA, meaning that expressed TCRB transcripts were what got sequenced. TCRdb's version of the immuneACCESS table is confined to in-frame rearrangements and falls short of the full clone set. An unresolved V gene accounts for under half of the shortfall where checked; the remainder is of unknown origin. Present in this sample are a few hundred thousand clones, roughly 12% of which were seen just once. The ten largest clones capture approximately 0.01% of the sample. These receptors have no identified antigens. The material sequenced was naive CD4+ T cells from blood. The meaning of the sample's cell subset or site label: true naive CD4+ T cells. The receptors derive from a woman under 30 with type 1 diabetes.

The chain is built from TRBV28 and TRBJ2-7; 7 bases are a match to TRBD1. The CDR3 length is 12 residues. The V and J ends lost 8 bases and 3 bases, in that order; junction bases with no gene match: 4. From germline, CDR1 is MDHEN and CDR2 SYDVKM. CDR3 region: CASGDRNYEQYF. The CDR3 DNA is TGTGCCAGCGGGGACAGAAACTACGAGCAGTACTTC.

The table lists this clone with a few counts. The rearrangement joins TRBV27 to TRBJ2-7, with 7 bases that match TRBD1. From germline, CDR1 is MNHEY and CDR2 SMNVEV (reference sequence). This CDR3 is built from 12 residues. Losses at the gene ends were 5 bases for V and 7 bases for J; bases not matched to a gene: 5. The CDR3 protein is CASSRDSREQYF. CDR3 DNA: TGTGCCAGCAGTAGGGACAGCCGGGAGCAGTACTTC.

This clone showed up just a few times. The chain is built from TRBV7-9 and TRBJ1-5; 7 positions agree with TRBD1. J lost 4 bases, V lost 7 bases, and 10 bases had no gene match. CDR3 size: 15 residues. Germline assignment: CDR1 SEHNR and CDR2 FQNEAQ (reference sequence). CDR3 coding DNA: TGTGCCAGCACCCTAGGACAGGATGGGAATCAGCCCCAGCATTTT. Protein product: CASTLGQDGNQPQHF.

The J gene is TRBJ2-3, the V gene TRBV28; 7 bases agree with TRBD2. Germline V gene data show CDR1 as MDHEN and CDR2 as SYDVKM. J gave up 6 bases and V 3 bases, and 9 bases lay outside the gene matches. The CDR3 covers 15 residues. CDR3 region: CASSLPGGSADTQYF. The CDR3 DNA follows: TGTGCCAGCAGTTTGCCGGGAGGTAGTGCGGATACGCAGTATTTT.

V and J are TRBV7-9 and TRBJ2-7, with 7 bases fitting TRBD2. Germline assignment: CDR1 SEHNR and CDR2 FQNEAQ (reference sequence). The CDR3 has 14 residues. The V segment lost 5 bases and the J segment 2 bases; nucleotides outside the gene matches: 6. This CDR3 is CASSQSGVAYEQYF. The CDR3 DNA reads TGTGCCAGCAGCCAGAGCGGGGTTGCCTACGAGCAGTACTTC. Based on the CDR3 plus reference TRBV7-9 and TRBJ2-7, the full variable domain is DTGVSQNPRHKITKRGQNVTFRCDPISEHNRLYWYRQTLGQGPEFLTYFQNEAQLEKSRLLSDRFSAERPKGSFSTLEIQRTEQGDSAMYLCASSQSGVAYEQYFGPGTRLTVT.

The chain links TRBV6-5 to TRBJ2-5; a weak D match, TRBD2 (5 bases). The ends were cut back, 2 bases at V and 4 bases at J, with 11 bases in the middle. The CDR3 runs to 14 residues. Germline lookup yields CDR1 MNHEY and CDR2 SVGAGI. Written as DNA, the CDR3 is TGTGCCAGCAGTTACCTCAGCGAGGGAGAGACCCAGTACTTC. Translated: CASSYLSEGETQYF.

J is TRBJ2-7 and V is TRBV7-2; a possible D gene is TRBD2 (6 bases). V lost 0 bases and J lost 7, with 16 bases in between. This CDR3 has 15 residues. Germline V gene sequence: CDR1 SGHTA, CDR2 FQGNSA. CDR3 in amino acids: CASSLAGGNAVEQYF. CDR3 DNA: TGTGCCAGCAGCTTAGCGGGCGGGAACGCCGTAGAGCAGTACTTC. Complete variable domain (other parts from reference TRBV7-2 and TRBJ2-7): GAGVSQSPSNKVTEKGKDVELRCDPISGHTALYWYRQSLGQGLEFLIYFQGNSAPDKSGLPSDRFSAERTGGSVSTLTIQRTQQEDSAVYLCASSLAGGNAVEQYFGPGTRLTVT.

The CDR3 DNA reads TGTGCCAGCACCCCCAGGTTGCGGGCTCACAATGAGCAGTTCTTC. Encoded protein: CASTPRLRAHNEQFF. V usage is TRBV6-5 and J usage is TRBJ2-1, with D maybe TRBD2 (5 bases). The CDR3 contains 15 residues. CDR1 MNHEY and CDR2 SVGAGI come from the germline V gene. Trimming took 7 bases from V and 5 from J, leaving 18 bases between them.

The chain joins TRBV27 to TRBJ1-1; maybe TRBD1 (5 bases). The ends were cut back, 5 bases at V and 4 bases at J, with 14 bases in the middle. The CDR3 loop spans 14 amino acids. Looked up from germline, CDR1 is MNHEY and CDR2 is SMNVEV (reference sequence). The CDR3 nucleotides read TGTGCCAGCAGTCTAACCAGGGTCGGCACTGAAGCTTTCTTT. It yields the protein CASSLTRVGTEAFF.

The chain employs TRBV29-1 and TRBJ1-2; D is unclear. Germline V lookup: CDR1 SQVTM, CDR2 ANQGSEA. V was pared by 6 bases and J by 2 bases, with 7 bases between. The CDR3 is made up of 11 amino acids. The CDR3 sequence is CSVANNYGYTF. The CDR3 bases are TGCAGCGTGGCAAACAACTATGGCTACACCTTC.

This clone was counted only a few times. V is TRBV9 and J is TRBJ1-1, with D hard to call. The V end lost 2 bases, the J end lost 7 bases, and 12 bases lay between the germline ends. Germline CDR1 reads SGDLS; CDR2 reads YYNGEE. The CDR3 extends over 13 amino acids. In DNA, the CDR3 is TGTGCCAGCAGCGTGGTTCCGGAGGGTGAAGCTTTCTTT. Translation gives CASSVVPEGEAFF.

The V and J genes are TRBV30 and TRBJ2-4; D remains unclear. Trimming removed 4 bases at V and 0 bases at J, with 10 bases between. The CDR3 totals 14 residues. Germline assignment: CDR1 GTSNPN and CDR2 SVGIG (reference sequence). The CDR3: CAWKAPLAKNIQYF. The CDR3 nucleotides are TGTGCCTGGAAAGCGCCCCTAGCCAAAAACATTCAGTACTTC.

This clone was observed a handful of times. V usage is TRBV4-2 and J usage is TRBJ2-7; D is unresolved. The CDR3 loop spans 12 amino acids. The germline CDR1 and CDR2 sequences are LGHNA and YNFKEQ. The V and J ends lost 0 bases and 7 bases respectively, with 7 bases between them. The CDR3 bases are TGTGCCAGCAGCCAAGATCCCCAGGAGCAGTACTTC. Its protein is CASSQDPQEQYF.

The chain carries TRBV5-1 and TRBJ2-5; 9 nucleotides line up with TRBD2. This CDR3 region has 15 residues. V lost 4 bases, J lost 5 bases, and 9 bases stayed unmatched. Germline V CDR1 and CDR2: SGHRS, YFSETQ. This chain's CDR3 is CASSAGRTSAETQYF. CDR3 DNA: TGCGCCAGCAGCGCCGGAAGGACTAGCGCGGAGACCCAGTACTTC.

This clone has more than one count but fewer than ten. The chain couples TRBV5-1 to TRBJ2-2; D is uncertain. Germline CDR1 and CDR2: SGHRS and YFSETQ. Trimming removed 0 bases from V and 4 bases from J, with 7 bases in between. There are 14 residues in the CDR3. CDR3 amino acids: CASSLVMATGELFF. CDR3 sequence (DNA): TGCGCCAGCAGCTTGGTTATGGCCACCGGGGAGCTGTTTTTT.